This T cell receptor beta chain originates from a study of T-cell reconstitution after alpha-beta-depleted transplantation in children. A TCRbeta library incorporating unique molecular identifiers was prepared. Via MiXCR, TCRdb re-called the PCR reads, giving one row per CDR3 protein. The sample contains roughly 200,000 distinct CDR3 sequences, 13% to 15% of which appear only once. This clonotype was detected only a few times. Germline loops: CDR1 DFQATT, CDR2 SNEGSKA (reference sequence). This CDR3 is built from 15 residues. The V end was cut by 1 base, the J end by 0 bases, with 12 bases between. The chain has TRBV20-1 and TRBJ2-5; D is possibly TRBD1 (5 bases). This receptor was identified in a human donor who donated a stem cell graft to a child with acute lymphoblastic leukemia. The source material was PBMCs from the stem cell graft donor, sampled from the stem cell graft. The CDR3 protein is CSARATVGDQETQYF. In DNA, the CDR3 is TGCAGTGCTAGAGCGACGGTAGGGGACCAAGAGACCCAGTACTTC.